Each of the 21 T cell receptor beta chains below was sequenced from the same sample in a study of blood T cells in healthy people across ages. With a J-beta primer mix and a sample-barcoded 5' primer, a second PCR ran 7 to 11 cycles. TCRdb redid the calling of the 5' RACE reads with MiXCR, one entry per CDR3 protein. Of around 780,000 distinct CDR3 sequences listed, under 30% are singletons. These same data were also listed under a study on T cells of mothers and their children.

Sequenced input: blood. The source is a boy aged 10-17 years in good health.

In its sample, this clonotype was seen a few times. The chain employs TRBV20-1 and TRBJ2-3, with 7 bases fitting TRBD2. Germline V gene lookup returns CDR1 DFQATT and CDR2 SNEGSKA (reference sequence). This CDR3 comprises 14 residues. V gave up 6 bases and J gave up 3 bases; unmatched junction bases: 9. The chain's CDR3 is CSALWGGETDTQYF. The CDR3 DNA is TGCAGTGCCTTGTGGGGGGGAGAGACAGATACGCAGTATTTT.

This clonotype has more than one count but fewer than ten. This rearrangement joins TRBV5-1 to TRBJ2-5; TRBD2 is a possible D gene (5 bases). Germline lookup yields CDR1 SGHRS and CDR2 YFSETQ. The CDR3 is 14 amino acids. The V end lost 0 bases, the J end lost 4 bases, and 10 bases lay between the germline ends. The CDR3 sequence: CASSLALSGETQYF. The CDR3 nucleotides read TGCGCCAGCAGCTTGGCGCTCAGCGGAGAGACCCAGTACTTC.

This chain links TRBV5-4 with TRBJ2-5; 11 positions match TRBD2. The end of the DNA aligns better with TRBJ2-1, so the J call may be wrong. The CDR3 loop spans 17 amino acids. CDR1 and CDR2 (germline): SGHNT, YYREEE (reference sequence). CDR3 sequence reads: CASSLRVSGGDYNEQFF. CDR3 bases: TGTGCCAGCAGCTTGAGGGTTAGCGGGGGGGATTACAATGAGCAGTTCTTC.

This clonotype has ten or more counts. The chain is built from TRBV15 and TRBJ2-7; the D is unclear. This CDR3 is 13 amino acids long. Per germline, CDR1 LNHNV and CDR2 YYDKDF (reference sequence). Trimming shortened V by 0 bases and J by 4 bases, and 7 bases separated the two germline ends. CDR3 nucleotide sequence: TGTGCCACCAGCAGAGATTTGAGTTACGAGCAGTACTTC. Protein: CATSRDLSYEQYF.

This clonotype has more than one count but fewer than ten. The chain uses TRBV7-2 and TRBJ2-4; perhaps TRBD1 as D (6 bases). Germline CDR1 SGHTA, CDR2 FQGNSA. The CDR3 length is 13 residues. V was shortened by 2 bases and J by 9 bases, with 11 bases between the two germline ends. The CDR3 DNA reads TGTGCCAGCAGCTTATCAGGGGTGGGCATTCAGTACTTC. Its translation is CASSLSGVGIQYF. Combining the CDR3 with reference TRBV7-2 and TRBJ2-4 gives the whole variable domain GAGVSQSPSNKVTEKGKDVELRCDPISGHTALYWYRQSLGQGLEFLIYFQGNSAPDKSGLPSDRFSAERTGGSVSTLTIQRTQQEDSAVYLCASSLSGVGIQYFGAGTRLSVL.

The rearrangement links TRBV4-1 to TRBJ2-7; 9 bases match TRBD2. With 4 bases clipped from V and 4 bases from J, the junction kept 17 bases outside the gene matches. Looked up from germline, CDR1 is MGHRA and CDR2 is YSYEKL. The CDR3 has 18 residues. CDR3 region: CASSPRGLAGPIGYEQYF. The CDR3 region has the DNA TGCGCCAGCAGCCCTCGGGGCCTAGCGGGACCTATCGGGTACGAGCAGTACTTC.

This clonotype was detected a few times. J is TRBJ2-2 and V is TRBV12-3 or TRBV12-4; TRBD1 or TRBD2 may be the D gene (5 bases each). The CDR3 has 16 amino acids. With 4 bases removed from V and 1 base from J, the gap between germline ends came to 13 bases. CDR3 DNA: TGTGCCAGCAGTTCGTTCGGAGGACAGAACACCGGGGAGCTGTTTTTT. Its translation: CASSSFGGQNTGELFF.

This clonotype was observed a handful of times. This chain uses TRBV20-1 with TRBJ1-1; D gene ambiguous. Germline V gives CDR1 DFQATT, CDR2 SNEGSKA (reference sequence). V lost 1 base and J lost 4, with 10 bases in between. CDR3 length: 13 amino acids. CDR3 amino acids: CSARGHTGTEAFF. CDR3 coding DNA: TGCAGTGCTAGAGGACATACGGGCACTGAAGCTTTCTTT.

The gene calls are TRBV29-1 and TRBJ2-5; the match to TRBD1 covers 9 bases. The germline gives CDR1 SQVTM, CDR2 ANQGSEA. The CDR3 has 13 amino acids. V trimming: 7 bases; J trimming: 5 bases; junction bases outside the gene matches: 8. CDR3 in DNA: TGCAGCGCGCTCCCGGACAGGGGTGAGACCCAGTACTTC. The encoded protein is CSALPDRGETQYF.

This clonotype turned up a few times. The chain carries TRBV5-1 and TRBJ1-2; possible D gene TRBD1, 5 bases. The ends were cut back, 4 bases at V and 0 bases at J, with 10 bases in the middle. The CDR3 totals 14 residues. CDR1 is SGHRS, CDR2 YFSETQ, per germline. CDR3 residues: CASSPDSPNYGYTF. CDR3 DNA sequence: TGCGCCAGCAGCCCCGACAGTCCTAACTATGGCTACACCTTC.

The rearrangement uses TRBV2 and TRBJ2-5; 7 positions match TRBD1. TRBJ2-7 explains the end of the DNA better; the J call may be wrong. CDR3 length: 14 amino acids. The germline CDR1 and CDR2 sequences are SNHLY and FYNNEI. The CDR3 here is CASSESGGKYEQYF. DNA of the CDR3: TGTGCCAGCAGTGAGTCAGGGGGAAAATACGAGCAGTACTTC.

There are a few counts of this clonotype. Written as DNA, the CDR3 is TGTGCCAGCAGTTGGGGGCGGGGGGACTACAATGAGCAGTTCTTC. It is translated as CASSWGRGDYNEQFF. The chain joins TRBV12-3 or TRBV12-4 to TRBJ2-1; TRBD2 agrees at 8 bases. Losses at the gene ends were 4 bases for V and 3 bases for J; bases not matched to a gene: 5. The CDR3 extends over 15 amino acids.

The chain is built from TRBV20-1 and TRBJ2-7, with a possible D match to TRBD1 (5 bases). This CDR3 is built from 13 residues. Germline V gives CDR1 DFQATT, CDR2 SNEGSKA (reference sequence). V gave up 6 bases and J gave up 3 bases, with 15 bases separating them. CDR3 bases: TGCAGTGCCAACCGACAGAACTTCTACGAGCAGTACTTC. Residues: CSANRQNFYEQYF.

V and J are TRBV5-6 and TRBJ2-7, with 8 bases that match TRBD2. CDR1 is SGHDT and CDR2 is YYEEEE in the germline V gene. Trimming removed 4 bases from V and 7 bases from J; junction bases left unmatched: 7. The CDR3 is made up of 13 amino acids. CDR3 in amino acids: CASSRRGAREQYF. Written as DNA, the CDR3 is TGTGCCAGCAGCCGGCGGGGGGCGAGGGAGCAGTACTTC.

DNA of the CDR3: TGTGCCAGCAGGGAGGCCCGCGACGGCTACACCTTC. Translating gives CASREARDGYTF. This sequence joins TRBV21-1 and TRBJ1-2. TRBV21-1 is a recognized pseudogene. The CDR3 loop spans 12 amino acids.

The rearrangement uses TRBV20-1 and TRBJ2-1; D unclear. The V gene lost 7 bases and the J gene lost 4 bases, with 8 bases spanning the gap. Germline V gives CDR1 DFQATT, CDR2 SNEGSKA (reference sequence). This CDR3 comprises 11 residues. The CDR3 coding sequence is TGCAGTGTACAACCGTACAATGAGCAGTTCTTC. Its translation is CSVQPYNEQFF.

Note on this clonotype: One junction end disagrees with the germline gene, perhaps due to a read error. V is TRBV7-7 and J is TRBJ2-3; 11 bases align to TRBD2. The CDR3 sequence is 17 residues long. The germline V gene encodes CDR1 SSHAT and CDR2 FNYEAQ (reference sequence). CDR3 DNA sequence: TGTGCTAGCAGCTCTAACCCACTAGCGGGGGATGGAGATACGCAGTATTTT. This encodes CASSSNPLAGDGDTQYF.

Only a few counts were recorded for this clonotype. The gene calls are TRBV20-1 and TRBJ2-7; tentative D call: TRBD1 (6 bases). Deletions cut 6 bases from V and 0 bases from J, with 12 bases between. The CDR3 loop spans 13 amino acids. CDR1 and CDR2 from the germline V gene are DFQATT and SNEGSKA (reference sequence). The CDR3 sequence: CSATGWSSYEQYF. CDR3 DNA sequence: TGCAGTGCCACAGGGTGGAGCTCCTACGAGCAGTACTTC.

This clonotype was detected a few times. The chain couples TRBV6-5 to TRBJ2-5; the D call may be TRBD1 or TRBD2 (6 bases each). The CDR3 spans 14 residues. Trimming shortened V by 2 bases and J by 5 bases, and 12 bases separated the two germline ends. Germline V gene data show CDR1 as MNHEY and CDR2 as SVGAGI. CDR3 coding DNA: TGTGCCAGCAGTTACGGGGGGCTAAAGGAGACCCAGTACTTC. This sequence encodes CASSYGGLKETQYF.

This chain connects TRBV6-1 to TRBJ2-3; a weak D match, TRBD2 (5 bases). CDR1 is MNHNS and CDR2 is SASEGT in the germline V gene. The germline V and J ends were trimmed by 6 bases and 1 base, with 23 bases remaining between them. CDR3 length equals 18 residues. CDR3 nucleotides: TGTGCCAGCAGCCGCACACACCGACTACCTCGCGGCACAGATACGCAGTATTTT. Translation: CASSRTHRLPRGTDTQYF.

This clonotype has more than one count but fewer than ten. The chain combines TRBV6-5 with TRBJ2-1; 8 bases match TRBD1. The CDR3 loop spans 15 amino acids. Germline V gene data show CDR1 as MNHEY and CDR2 as SVGAGI. Trimming removed 5 bases from V and 6 bases from J; junction bases left unmatched: 9. The CDR3 bases are TGTGCCAGCAGTATGGGGGACAGGAGAGGCAATGAGCAGTTCTTC. This translates into CASSMGDRRGNEQFF.